Listed below are T cell receptor beta chains from one sample, sequenced in a study of cytotoxic CD8 clonotypes in ibrutinib-treated CLL. Assay: immunoSEQ multiplex PCR; the TCRdb copy retains only in-frame clones and omits some. There are around 150,000 clones in the sample; more than 75% occur only once, and around 2% lies in the top ten. Material: PBMCs, obtained after 12 months of ibrutinib treatment. Every receptor here comes from a human donor with chronic lymphocytic leukemia. Each CDR3 is given with its conserved first and last residue. The order of the fields is D gene, clone size, V gene, J gene, CDR3 protein, CDR3 DNA. D genes are given only for firm matches. Size is omitted from some rows. Given values are once, few, many or a class for expanded clones.

D: -
size: -
V: TRBV27
J: TRBJ1-3
CDR3: CASSHGSTGNTIYF
DNA: TGTGCCAGCAGCCATGGTAGTACTGGAAACACCATATATTTT

D: -
size: -
V: TRBV11-1
J: TRBJ2-1
CDR3: CASSLPQLGYNEQFF
DNA: TGTGCCAGCAGCTTACCCCAACTGGGGTACAATGAGCAGTTCTTC

D: TRBD1
size: once
V: TRBV2
J: TRBJ1-5
CDR3: CASSAGQGNQPQHF
DNA: TGTGCCAGCAGCGCGGGACAGGGGAATCAGCCCCAGCATTTT

D: -
size: -
V: TRBV28
J: TRBJ1-5
CDR3: CASSLTAPGSNQPQHF
DNA: TGTGCCAGCAGTTTGACAGCCCCGGGCAGCAATCAGCCCCAGCATTTT

D: TRBD2
size: -
V: TRBV4-2
J: TRBJ2-1
CDR3: CASSLQRGGFNEQFF
DNA: TGTGCCAGCAGCCTCCAGCGGGGGGGTTTCAATGAGCAGTTCTTC

D: TRBD1
size: -
V: TRBV10-3
J: TRBJ1-5
CDR3: CAISEDRGRNQPQHF
DNA: TGTGCCATCAGTGAGGACAGGGGCCGCAATCAGCCCCAGCATTTT

D: TRBD1
size: -
V: TRBV6-5
J: TRBJ1-3
CDR3: CASSQGAGNTIYF
DNA: TGTGCCAGCAGTCAGGGGGCCGGAAACACCATATATTTT

D: -
size: -
V: TRBV27
J: TRBJ1-4
CDR3: CASSLDPGAGDEKLFF
DNA: TGTGCCAGCAGTTTAGACCCAGGGGCCGGAGATGAAAAACTGTTTTTT

D: -
size: -
V: TRBV9
J: TRBJ1-4
CDR3: CASSVGGLATNEKLFF
DNA: TGTGCCAGCAGCGTAGGGGGCCTTGCAACTAATGAAAAACTGTTTTTT

D: -
size: -
V: TRBV6-1
J: TRBJ1-1
CDR3: CASEAGIRLNTEAFF
DNA: TGTGCCAGCGAGGCGGGGATTAGGTTGAACACTGAAGCTTTCTTT